The rows below give T cell receptor beta chains drawn from one sample of a study of T cells in Graves' hyperthyroidism and ophthalmopathy. Via MiXCR, TCRdb re-called the multiplex PCR reads, giving one row per CDR3 protein. Of more than 450,000 distinct CDR3 sequences in the sample, just under 20% are singletons; the top ten hold 47%. Source material: blood. These receptors were collected from a man aged 35 to 55 with Graves' ophthalmopathy. The CDR3 runs from the conserved cysteine through the conserved F or W. A D gene is named only where the DNA matches it firmly. Clone size is shown for a subset of rows, as once, few, many or a class of expanded clone.

d_gene: TRBD2
abundance: many
v_gene: TRBV7-3
j_gene: TRBJ2-5
CDR3nt: TGTGCCAGCAGCTTTAAGTTTGAGGCGGGAGGGGGCGAGACCCAGTACTTC
CDR3aa: CASSFKFEAGGGETQYF

d_gene: .
abundance: few
v_gene: TRBV12-3/TRBV12-4
j_gene: TRBJ1-6
CDR3nt: TGTGCCAGCAGACAGGGTGCCCATAATAATTCACCCCTCCACTTT
CDR3aa: CASRQGAHNNSPLHF

d_gene: .
abundance: once
v_gene: TRBV19
j_gene: TRBJ1-5
CDR3nt: TGTGCCAGTAGTATGACCCAGGTCCATCAGCCCCAGCATTTT
CDR3aa: CASSMTQVHQPQHF

d_gene: TRBD1
abundance: .
v_gene: TRBV10-3
j_gene: TRBJ1-2
CDR3nt: TGTGCCATCAGTGTCTCGGGACAGGGGGTTAACGGCTACACCTTC
CDR3aa: CAISVSGQGVNGYTF

d_gene: .
abundance: few
v_gene: TRBV20-1
j_gene: TRBJ2-4
CDR3nt: TGCAGTGCCCGGGGAGCGGGAAACATTCAGTACTTC
CDR3aa: CSARGAGNIQYF

d_gene: TRBD2
abundance: many
v_gene: TRBV11-1
j_gene: TRBJ2-1
CDR3nt: TGTGCCAGCAGCAGGATGGCCTTAGCGGGAGGATCCTACAATGAGCAGTTCTTC
CDR3aa: CASSRMALAGGSYNEQFF

d_gene: TRBD2
abundance: many
v_gene: TRBV7-2
j_gene: TRBJ2-1
CDR3nt: TGTGCCAGCCGGGCGGGAGGCTACAATGAGCAGTTCTTC
CDR3aa: CASRAGGYNEQFF

d_gene: TRBD2
abundance: .
v_gene: TRBV28
j_gene: TRBJ2-3
CDR3nt: TGTGCCTGCAGTTTGTTAGCGGGAGGATCAGATACGCAGTATTTT
CDR3aa: CACSLLAGGSDTQYF

d_gene: .
abundance: few
v_gene: TRBV5-8
j_gene: TRBJ1-1
CDR3nt: TGTGCCAGCAGCTGGGGGTCGCAGGGGTCCGAAGCTTTCTTT
CDR3aa: CASSWGSQGSEAFF

d_gene: TRBD1
abundance: few
v_gene: TRBV7-7
j_gene: TRBJ2-1
CDR3nt: TGTGCTAGCAGCCGGGACAGAACCTACAATGAGCAGTTCTTC
CDR3aa: CASSRDRTYNEQFF

d_gene: TRBD2
abundance: few
v_gene: TRBV6-2/TRBV6-3
j_gene: TRBJ2-3
CDR3nt: TGTGCCAGCAGTTACTCGACTGGGACTAGCGGGGGCCTGAGCACAGATACGCAGTATTTT
CDR3aa: CASSYSTGTSGGLSTDTQYF

d_gene: .
abundance: many
v_gene: TRBV18
j_gene: TRBJ2-5
CDR3nt: TGTGCCAGCTCACCATCGTCTCCCCCAGAGACCCAGTACTTC
CDR3aa: CASSPSSPPETQYF

d_gene: .
abundance: many
v_gene: TRBV29-1
j_gene: TRBJ2-3
CDR3nt: TGCAGCGTTAGGCGGGCCGGGGATACGCAGTATTTT
CDR3aa: CSVRRAGDTQYF

d_gene: .
abundance: .
v_gene: TRBV28
j_gene: TRBJ1-2
CDR3nt: TGTGCCAGCAGGCCAAGGGGGGGGACCTATGGCTACACCTTC
CDR3aa: CASRPRGGTYGYTF

d_gene: TRBD2
abundance: .
v_gene: TRBV19
j_gene: TRBJ2-1
CDR3nt: TGTGCCAGTAACTCCCCCGGCCGTCTAGCGGGAGGGCCTTATGAGCAGTTCTTC
CDR3aa: CASNSPGRLAGGPYEQFF

d_gene: TRBD2
abundance: many
v_gene: TRBV28
j_gene: TRBJ2-7
CDR3nt: TGTGCCAGCAGTTTGCCTAGCGGGCCTTCCTACGAGCAGTACTTC
CDR3aa: CASSLPSGPSYEQYF

d_gene: TRBD1
abundance: .
v_gene: TRBV20-1
j_gene: TRBJ1-4
CDR3nt: TGCAGTGCCACTCCAGGGGGCGGGATTAATGAAAAACTGTTTTTT
CDR3aa: CSATPGGGINEKLFF

d_gene: .
abundance: many
v_gene: TRBV4-1
j_gene: TRBJ1-1
CDR3nt: TGCGCCAGCAGCCAACAGGGAACTGAAGCTTTCTTT
CDR3aa: CASSQQGTEAFF

d_gene: .
abundance: .
v_gene: TRBV3-1
j_gene: TRBJ1-2
CDR3nt: TGTGCCAGCAGCCAAGACCTACTCTATGGCTGCACCTTC
CDR3aa: CASSQDLLYGCTF